The next 17 T cell receptor beta chains were all read from a single sample in a study of blood T cell repertoires in COVID-19. Only in-frame clones appear in the TCRdb table, and some are missing; sequencing was by immunoSEQ multiplex PCR. Among about 82,000 clones listed, around 88% were seen once. Input material: peripheral blood. The receptors shown here come from a woman aged 60-70 years with acute or convalescent COVID-19.

The chain couples TRBV5-1 to TRBJ1-6; the match to TRBD1 covers 10 bases. The CDR3 covers 15 residues. Germline CDR1 SGHRS, CDR2 YFSETQ. V lost 4 bases, J lost 10 bases, and 8 bases stayed unmatched. As DNA, the CDR3 is TGCGCCAGCAGCAGCTCCGGGACAGGGGCCTCACCCCTCCACTTT. Its protein is CASSSSGTGASPLHF.

J is TRBJ2-7 and V is TRBV30; 10 bases agree with TRBD1. Per the germline V gene, CDR1 is GTSNPN and CDR2 is SVGIG (reference sequence). The CDR3 contains 14 residues. The V and J ends lost 0 bases and 6 bases, in that order; junction bases with no gene match: 5. CDR3 nucleotide sequence: TGTGCCTGGAGTGTGAAAGGACAGGGGGGCGAGCAGTACTTC. This encodes CAWSVKGQGGEQYF.

The chain is built from TRBV10-2 and TRBJ2-3; 7 nucleotides agree with TRBD2. This CDR3 has 14 residues. V lost 6 bases, J lost 0 bases, and 3 bases stayed unmatched. Per germline, CDR1 WSHSY and CDR2 SAAADI. This chain's CDR3 is CASRGGISTDTQYF. As DNA, the CDR3 is TGCGCCAGCAGGGGAGGGATCAGCACAGATACGCAGTATTTT.

The V and J genes are TRBV11-3 and TRBJ1-2, with 10 bases that match TRBD1. This CDR3 has 13 residues. The junction had 3 bases not matched to a gene; V was cut back by 5 bases and J by 6 bases. The V gene's germline CDR1 is SGHNT and CDR2 YENEEA. The DNA for the CDR3 is TGTGCCAGCAGCCGTGGGACAGGGGATGGCTACACCTTC. Translating gives CASSRGTGDGYTF.

The chain links TRBV6-6 to TRBJ1-2; tentative D call: TRBD1 (6 bases). Germline CDR1 MNHNY, CDR2 SVGAGI (reference sequence). The V and J ends lost 5 bases and 8 bases respectively, with 15 bases between them. CDR3 length: 13 residues. The CDR3 region is CASSPGQILGYTF. In nucleotides, the CDR3 is TGTGCCAGCAGTCCGGGACAAATACTAGGCTACACCTTC.

This chain connects TRBV6-5 to TRBJ1-2; 11 bases match TRBD1. This CDR3 spans 12 amino acids. Germline V lookup: CDR1 MNHEY, CDR2 SVGAGI. V trimming: 6 bases; J trimming: 8 bases; junction bases outside the gene matches: 2. CDR3 sequence (DNA): TGTGCCAGCAGAAGGACAGGGGGCGGCTACACCTTC. Encoded protein: CASRRTGGGYTF.

The chain carries TRBV6-5 and TRBJ2-2, with 7 bases lining up with TRBD1. The CDR3 extends over 14 amino acids. Germline V gene lookup returns CDR1 MNHEY and CDR2 SVGAGI. V was clipped by 5 bases and J by 4 bases; unmatched bases: 4. For the CDR3, the DNA is TGTGCCAGCAGTCGACGGGACAGCACCGGGGAGCTGTTTTTT. Its protein product is CASSRRDSTGELFF.

This clone turned up a few times. The genes are TRBV4-3 and TRBJ1-4; possibly TRBD1 for D (6 bases). The V gene lost 4 bases and the J gene lost 4 bases, with 13 bases spanning the gap. The CDR3 is 15 residues long. CDR1 LGHNA and CDR2 YSLEER come from the germline V gene. The CDR3, as DNA: TGCGCCAGCAGCCGGGCAGGACAGTATAATGAAAAACTGTTTTTT. Translated, it gives CASSRAGQYNEKLFF.

The table lists this clone with a few counts. V and J are TRBV27 and TRBJ2-3; 7 bases are a match to TRBD1. J gave up 7 bases and V 6 bases, and 10 bases lay outside the gene matches. Germline assignment: CDR1 MNHEY and CDR2 SMNVEV (reference sequence). This CDR3 spans 14 amino acids. The DNA for the CDR3 is TGTGCCAGCAGGCCGGGACAGATCCCGTATACGCAGTATTTT. This gives the protein CASRPGQIPYTQYF.

This clone showed up just a few times. This chain connects TRBV7-9 to TRBJ1-2, with D maybe TRBD1 (6 bases). Germline V gene data show CDR1 as SEHNR and CDR2 as FQNEAQ (reference sequence). The CDR3 contains 13 residues. With 5 bases removed from V and 4 bases from J, the gap between germline ends came to 11 bases. This CDR3 reads CASSPDSIYGYTF. CDR3 bases: TGTGCCAGCAGCCCGGACAGCATCTATGGCTACACCTTC.

The gene calls are TRBV11-2 and TRBJ2-2, with a possible D match to TRBD1 (6 bases). In germline, CDR1 is SGHAT, CDR2 FQNNGV. The CDR3 length is 16 residues. Between the trimmed V and J ends, which lost 2 bases and 0 bases, there was a span of 10 bases. CDR3 DNA sequence: TGTGCCAGCAGCTTACAGACAGGCCCGAACACCGGGGAGCTGTTTTTT. Its translation is CASSLQTGPNTGELFF.

Only one count was recorded for this clone. The chain uses TRBV7-8 and TRBJ2-5; D ambiguous. Germline V gene sequence: CDR1 SGHVS, CDR2 FQNEAQ. The CDR3 sequence is 13 residues long. V lost 5 bases and J lost 5, with 12 bases in between. CDR3 DNA sequence: TGTGCCAGCAGCCCCTCCGAAGCGGAGACCCAGTACTTC. It codes for CASSPSEAETQYF.

This chain joins TRBV10-3 and TRBJ1-5, with 7 positions matching TRBD1. Germline loops: CDR1 ENHRY, CDR2 SYGVKD. The CDR3 runs 15 residues. Losses at the gene ends were 2 bases for V and 7 bases for J; bases not matched to a gene: 8. CDR3 sequence: CAISERTGGGQPQHF. The CDR3 DNA is TGTGCCATCAGTGAGAGGACAGGAGGGGGACAGCCCCAGCATTTT.

In this sample, this clone turned up once. The chain recombines TRBV15 with TRBJ1-2; perhaps TRBD1 as D (6 bases). Germline V lookup: CDR1 LNHNV, CDR2 YYDKDF (reference sequence). This CDR3 spans 16 amino acids. Trimming shortened V by 3 bases and J by 4 bases, and 18 bases separated the two germline ends. The CDR3 here is CATSRDLDRRSYGYTF. CDR3 DNA: TGTGCCACCAGCAGGGACCTAGACAGGAGATCCTATGGCTACACCTTC.

The J gene is TRBJ1-3, the V gene TRBV5-1; D unclear. Germline V gene lookup returns CDR1 SGHRS and CDR2 YFSETQ. Trimming took 3 bases from V and 0 from J, leaving 7 bases between them. CDR3 length equals 14 residues. The CDR3 loop reads CASSYDTSGNTIYF. The CDR3 DNA is TGCGCCAGCAGCTACGACACCTCTGGAAACACCATATATTTT.

The rearrangement links TRBV29-1 to TRBJ1-2, with unresolved D. CDR1 SQVTM and CDR2 ANQGSEA come from the germline V gene. V was cut by 0 bases and J by 4 bases, with 12 bases left in between. This CDR3 contains 14 residues. CDR3 sequence reads: CSVEDGGFSYGYTF. The DNA for the CDR3 is TGCAGCGTTGAAGATGGCGGATTCTCCTATGGCTACACCTTC.

The chain joins TRBV7-9 to TRBJ1-2, with D unresolved. This CDR3 contains 12 residues. V was trimmed by 5 bases and J by 2 bases, leaving 6 bases between them. Germline V CDR1 and CDR2: SEHNR, FQNEAQ (reference sequence). DNA for the CDR3: TGTGCCAGCAGCCAGGTGAACTATGGCTACACCTTC. Amino acids: CASSQVNYGYTF.